Below, 21 T cell receptor beta chains from the same sample are listed, as sequenced in a study of cytomegalovirus exposure and HLA in healthy donors (dated by TCRdb to 2016 to 2017). Receptor libraries were prepared by the immunoSEQ multiplex PCR assay. TCRdb holds this immuneACCESS table with in-frame rearrangements only. Some clones are missing; in checked studies, unresolved V genes explain under half, and the rest has no known cause. For this sample the table gives 150,000 to 180,000 clones, of which 80% to 90% were detected only once. In total, the top ten clones hold 20% to 25% of the sample. Material: PBMCs. Source of these receptors: a man younger than 35 in good health and CMV-seropositive.

This clone has a single count. The chain carries TRBV27 and TRBJ2-5, with TRBD2 matching over 9 bases. The length of the CDR3 is 17 residues. With V trimmed by 10 bases and J by 0 bases, 15 bases remained unmatched. The V gene's germline CDR1 is MNHEY and CDR2 SMNVEV (reference sequence). The CDR3 region is CAIPPSVAGAYQETQYF. Here the CDR3 DNA reads TGTGCCATCCCACCGTCTGTAGCGGGGGCATACCAAGAGACCCAGTACTTC.

This rearrangement joins TRBV18 to TRBJ1-2, with 7 bases aligning to TRBD1. The CDR3 runs to 14 residues. V lost 0 bases, J lost 6 bases, and 4 bases stayed unmatched. Germline CDR1 reads KGHSH; CDR2 reads LQKENI. The CDR3 DNA reads TGTGCCAGCTCACCACCGGCAGGGGGGCATGGCTACACCTTC. It specifies CASSPPAGGHGYTF. Drawing the rest from reference TRBV18 and TRBJ1-2, the complete variable domain is NAGVMQNPRHLVRRRGQEARLRCSPMKGHSHVYWYRQLPEEGLKFMVYLQKENIIDESGMPKERFSAEFPKEGPSILRIQQVVRGDSAAYFCASSPPAGGHGYTFGSGTRLTVV.

The chain employs TRBV7-6 and TRBJ2-7, with D maybe TRBD2 (7 bases). The CDR3 length is 14 residues. CDR1 SGHVS and CDR2 FNYEAQ come from the germline V gene. The germline V and J ends were trimmed by 7 bases and 4 bases, with 17 bases remaining between them. CDR3 region: CASTSAGAPYEQYF. CDR3 bases: TGTGCCAGCACCTCCGCGGGGGCCCCTTACGAGCAGTACTTC.

V is TRBV27 and J is TRBJ1-5; possible D gene TRBD1, 5 bases. With 5 bases removed from V and 0 bases from J, the gap between germline ends came to 14 bases. Germline-derived CDR1 and CDR2 are MNHEY and SMNVEV (reference sequence). This CDR3 is 16 amino acids long. CDR3 sequence (DNA): TGTGCCAGCAGTCCCCTAGGGGCGGTTAGCAATCAGCCCCAGCATTTT. Amino acids: CASSPLGAVSNQPQHF.

V usage is TRBV4-3 and J usage is TRBJ2-6; perhaps TRBD1 as D (5 bases). Trimming removed 1 base at V and 6 bases at J, with 16 bases between. The length of the CDR3 is 17 residues. Germline V CDR1 and CDR2: LGHNA, YSLEER. The CDR3 DNA reads TGCGCCAGCAGCCAAGTGGGCAGGGCATCCGAGGCCAACGTCCTGACTTTC. This gives the protein CASSQVGRASEANVLTF.

This clone appeared a few times. The J gene is TRBJ1-6, the V gene TRBV5-1; the D is unclear. Trimming stripped 4 bases from V and 6 bases from J, with 14 bases between. The CDR3 consists of 15 residues. Germline CDR1 reads SGHRS; CDR2 reads YFSETQ. The CDR3 here is CASSLLAETNSPLHF. CDR3 nucleotide sequence: TGCGCCAGCAGCCTGTTGGCGGAGACTAATTCACCCCTCCACTTT.

This clone has just one count. V gene TRBV5-1 combines with J gene TRBJ1-1; 7 bases are a match to TRBD1. The V and J ends lost 4 bases and 2 bases, in that order; junction bases with no gene match: 8. Germline V lookup: CDR1 SGHRS, CDR2 YFSETQ. The CDR3 runs 15 residues. CDR3 loop: CASSARTGANTEAFF. CDR3 bases: TGCGCCAGCAGCGCTAGGACAGGAGCAAACACTGAAGCTTTCTTT.

V is TRBV19 and J is TRBJ1-2; D ambiguous. V was trimmed by 7 bases and J by 2 bases, leaving 17 bases between them. The germline V gene has CDR1 LNHDA and CDR2 SQIVND (reference sequence). This CDR3 has 15 amino acids. The CDR3 sequence is CASNPWVEANYGYTF. For the CDR3, the DNA is TGTGCCAGTAACCCTTGGGTTGAGGCGAACTATGGCTACACCTTC. Based on the CDR3 plus reference TRBV19 and TRBJ1-2, the full variable domain is DGGITQSPKYLFRKEGQNVTLSCEQNLNHDAMYWYRQDPGQGLRLIYYSQIVNDFQKGDIAEGYSVSREKKESFPLTVTSAQKNPTAFYLCASNPWVEANYGYTFGSGTRLTVV.

This clone was counted once. In DNA, the CDR3 is TGTGCCACCAGCACAAGACTAGCGGGAGCACACGATCAACGAATCCGCTCGAACAATGAGCAGTTCTTC. This codes for CATSTRLAGAHDQRIRSNNEQFF. The V call is TRBV15, the J call TRBJ2-1; TRBD2 aligns across 12 bases. This CDR3 is built from 23 residues. CDR1 is LNHNV and CDR2 is YYDKDF in the germline V gene (reference sequence). Unmatched junction bases numbered 27, after V lost 4 bases and J lost 5 bases. Full variable domain (outside the CDR3, taken from reference TRBV15 and TRBJ2-1): DAMVIQNPRYQVTQFGKPVTLSCSQTLNHNVMYWYQQKSSQAPKLLFHYYDKDFNNEADTPDNFQSRRPNTSFCFLDIRSPGLGDTAMYLCATSTRLAGAHDQRIRSNNEQFFGPGTRLTVL.

The chain joins TRBV4-2 to TRBJ2-1, with 8 bases that match TRBD2. V was pared by 4 bases and J by 9 bases, with 14 bases of the junction left unmatched. The CDR3 extends over 16 amino acids. Germline assignment: CDR1 LGHNA and CDR2 YNFKEQ. The CDR3 protein is CASSPGVLAGITEQFF. The CDR3 DNA reads TGTGCCAGCAGCCCCGGCGTTCTAGCGGGTATTACTGAGCAGTTCTTC.

This chain joins TRBV7-8 and TRBJ2-5, with 8 bases matching TRBD1. V gave up 10 bases and J gave up 2 bases; unmatched junction bases: 9. This CDR3 comprises 14 residues. The germline CDR1 and CDR2 sequences are SGHVS and FQNEAQ. The CDR3 DNA follows: TGTGCCACCGTACAGGGGGTGAATCAAGAGACCCAGTACTTC. Protein product: CATVQGVNQETQYF.

The chain couples TRBV2 to TRBJ2-7, with D tentatively TRBD1 (6 bases). The CDR3 has 15 residues. Trimming cost V 7 bases and J 3 bases, with 19 bases left between them. Looked up from germline, CDR1 is SNHLY and CDR2 is FYNNEI. CDR3 DNA sequence: TGTGCCAGCATCGATACTCGGGACATTTTCTACGAGCAGTACTTC. It yields the protein CASIDTRDIFYEQYF.

The rearrangement uses TRBV7-2 and TRBJ1-6; TRBD1 aligns across 8 bases. The CDR3 contains 16 residues. Germline trimming cut 1 base from V and 7 bases from J; bases unmatched to any gene: 6. CDR1 and CDR2 (germline): SGHTA, FQGNSA. The CDR3 sequence: CASSLVPDRVNSPLHF. CDR3 DNA: TGTGCCAGCAGCTTAGTTCCGGACAGGGTGAATTCACCCCTCCACTTT.

This chain links TRBV18 with TRBJ2-2; 8 bases agree with TRBD1. The CDR3 spans 15 residues. J gave up 0 bases and V 3 bases, and 0 bases lay outside the gene matches. The germline gives CDR1 KGHSH, CDR2 LQKENI. The CDR3 reads CASSPDRANTGELFF. The CDR3 DNA reads TGTGCCAGCTCACCGGACAGGGCGAACACCGGGGAGCTGTTTTTT.

The genes are TRBV7-2 and TRBJ2-3, with 7 bases that match TRBD1. The V gene's germline CDR1 is SGHTA and CDR2 FQGNSA. The CDR3 consists of 14 residues. V lost 3 bases and J lost 5; bases outside the gene matches: 5. CDR3 DNA: TGTGCCAGCAGCTTGAACAGGGGAGTAGATACGCAGTATTTT. This gives the protein CASSLNRGVDTQYF.

CDR3 coding DNA: TGTGCCAGCAGCACTAGCGGGGGCTCCTACAATGAGCAGTTCTTC. Amino acids: CASSTSGGSYNEQFF. This chain connects TRBV6-5 to TRBJ2-1; 11 nucleotides agree with TRBD2. J gave up 0 bases and V 6 bases, and 1 base lay outside the gene matches. The CDR3 runs 15 residues. Germline CDR1 is MNHEY and CDR2 is SVGAGI.

This chain connects TRBV4-1 to TRBJ1-1; D remains unclear. The CDR3 is 14 amino acids. V was trimmed by 4 bases and J by 0 bases, leaving 9 bases between them. In germline, CDR1 is MGHRA, CDR2 YSYEKL. The CDR3 region has the DNA TGCGCCAGCAGCCCCTTAGCGTTGAACACTGAAGCTTTCTTT. This gives the protein CASSPLALNTEAFF.

This sequence joins TRBV7-8 and TRBJ1-1, with no clear D. Germline V gives CDR1 SGHVS, CDR2 FQNEAQ. CDR3 length: 13 residues. Deletions cut 0 bases from V and 5 bases from J, with 7 bases between. CDR3 DNA sequence: TGTGCCAGCAGCTTAGCGCGGTGGACTGAAGCTTTCTTT. Translating it yields CASSLARWTEAFF.

The chain combines TRBV30 with TRBJ1-5, with 9 bases aligning to TRBD1. Trimming cost V 6 bases and J 4 bases; bases outside gene matches: 4. The CDR3 runs 13 residues. Germline V gene sequence: CDR1 GTSNPN, CDR2 SVGIG (reference sequence). The CDR3 is CACTGTGNQPQHF. The CDR3 DNA is TGTGCCTGTACCGGGACAGGGAATCAGCCCCAGCATTTT.

A single count supports this clone. The chain couples TRBV7-2 to TRBJ2-5; 7 nucleotides agree with TRBD2. V was pared by 6 bases and J by 4 bases, with 20 bases of the junction left unmatched. The CDR3 has 18 amino acids. Germline V gene data show CDR1 as SGHTA and CDR2 as FQGNSA. The CDR3 bases are TGTGCCAGCAGGCATTGGAGCGTACGGGGGGTATTTGGAGAGACCCAGTACTTC. Amino acids: CASRHWSVRGVFGETQYF.

The gene calls are TRBV7-7 and TRBJ2-5, with 15 bases aligning to TRBD2. Trimming cost V 5 bases and J 4 bases; bases outside gene matches: 5. The germline gives CDR1 SSHAT, CDR2 FNYEAQ (reference sequence). The CDR3 is made up of 16 amino acids. This CDR3 is CASSHGLAGGRETQYF. CDR3 coding DNA: TGTGCCAGCAGCCATGGACTAGCGGGGGGGAGAGAGACCCAGTACTTC.